The 28 T cell receptor beta chains below all came from one sample that was sequenced in a study of T cell changes during pregnancy in multiple sclerosis. TCRdb keeps only in-frame clones here, not all; method: immunoSEQ multiplex PCR. The repertoire has approximately 17,000 clones, about four fifths of them found once; the top ten carry 9% to 10%. The input for sequencing was CD8+ T cells from peripheral blood mononuclear cells, taken in the second trimester of pregnancy. These receptors were obtained from a female donor in good health, enrolled as a control in a pregnancy study.

The chain is built from TRBV7-3 and TRBJ2-1; TRBD2 matches 11 bases. V trimming: 8 bases; J trimming: 4 bases; junction bases outside the gene matches: 4. Per the germline V gene, CDR1 is SGHTA and CDR2 is FQGTGA. CDR3 length: 14 amino acids. CDR3 sequence (DNA): TGTGCCAGCGGAACTAGCGGGGGATACAATGAGCAGTTCTTC. Translated: CASGTSGGYNEQFF.

V is TRBV7-9 and J is TRBJ2-1, with D possibly TRBD2 on 7 matching bases. Trimming cost V 5 bases and J 3 bases, with 17 bases left between them. The length of the CDR3 is 16 residues. CDR1 is SEHNR, CDR2 FQNEAQ, per germline (reference sequence). As DNA, the CDR3 is TGTGCCAGCAGCCCGGGGAGGGGGGCGGGCTACAATGAGCAGTTCTTC. Amino acid sequence: CASSPGRGAGYNEQFF.

The CDR3 loop is CASSSVNAPGGSTEAFF. CDR3 DNA: TGTGCCAGCAGTTCCGTAAATGCCCCGGGGGGGTCCACTGAAGCTTTCTTT. The chain has TRBV28 and TRBJ1-1; possibly TRBD1 for D (5 bases). Trimming removed 4 bases from V and 4 bases from J, with 22 bases in between. The CDR3 contains 17 residues. Germline CDR1 MDHEN, CDR2 SYDVKM.

The chain has TRBV27 and TRBJ2-1; 10 bases line up with TRBD2. The junction had 1 base not matched to a gene; V was cut back by 3 bases and J by 2 bases. CDR1 and CDR2 from the germline V gene are MNHEY and SMNVEV (reference sequence). CDR3 size: 15 residues. CDR3 residues: CASSFSGGAYNEQFF. For the CDR3, the DNA is TGTGCCAGCAGTTTCAGCGGGGGGGCCTACAATGAGCAGTTCTTC.

The chain joins TRBV7-6 to TRBJ1-1; TRBD1 might be the D (6 bases). Per the germline V gene, CDR1 is SGHVS and CDR2 is FNYEAQ. Between the trimmed V and J ends, which lost 2 bases and 8 bases, there was a span of 12 bases. CDR3 length: 13 amino acids. CDR3 DNA: TGTGCCAGCAGCTTATACAGGGAAACCGAAGCTTTCTTT. It specifies CASSLYRETEAFF.

The rearrangement links TRBV18 to TRBJ2-2, with TRBD1 as a possible D gene (6 bases). Trimming took 3 bases from V and 0 from J, leaving 11 bases between them. Per germline, CDR1 KGHSH and CDR2 LQKENI. The CDR3 covers 16 residues. CDR3 sequence (DNA): TGTGCCAGCTCACCTCAAGGACAGTCGAACACCGGGGAGCTGTTTTTT. It specifies CASSPQGQSNTGELFF.

V is TRBV14 and J is TRBJ2-1, with D maybe TRBD1 (6 bases). The CDR3 spans 17 residues. Trimming removed 0 bases at V and 4 bases at J, with 16 bases between. CDR1 is SGHDN and CDR2 is FVKESK in the germline V gene. CDR3 sequence reads: CASSQDGWRTAYNEQFF. CDR3 DNA: TGTGCCAGCAGCCAAGACGGGTGGCGGACAGCTTACAATGAGCAGTTCTTC. Drawing the rest from reference TRBV14 and TRBJ2-1, the complete variable domain is EAGVTQFPSHSVIEKGQTVTLRCDPISGHDNLYWYRRVMGKEIKFLLHFVKESKQDESGMPNNRFLAERTGGTYSTLKVQPAELEDSGVYFCASSQDGWRTAYNEQFFGPGTRLTVL.

The chain is built from TRBV7-9 and TRBJ2-1, with TRBD1 matching 8 bases. The CDR3 consists of 15 residues. The germline V gene has CDR1 SEHNR and CDR2 FQNEAQ (reference sequence). J gave up 7 bases and V 7 bases, and 12 bases lay outside the gene matches. The CDR3 nucleotides are TGTGCCAGCACTCCGCCGCAGGGGGCGCGAAATGAGCAGTTCTTC. This gives the protein CASTPPQGARNEQFF.

This rearrangement joins TRBV7-3 to TRBJ2-5, with 8 bases fitting TRBD2. Germline V gene data show CDR1 as SGHTA and CDR2 as FQGTGA. V trimming: 5 bases; J trimming: 2 bases; junction bases outside the gene matches: 4. The CDR3 covers 14 residues. The chain's CDR3 is CASSRGGQQETQYF. The CDR3 nucleotides read TGTGCCAGCAGCCGGGGGGGCCAACAAGAGACCCAGTACTTC.

The chain is built from TRBV5-6 and TRBJ1-3, with a possible D match to TRBD1 (5 bases). This CDR3 contains 17 residues. Looked up from germline, CDR1 is SGHDT and CDR2 is YYEEEE. V dropped 0 bases and J dropped 1 base, with 14 bases sitting between them. The CDR3 DNA reads TGTGCCAGCAGCTTGGGTGGTCGGGGGATTTCTGGAAACACCATATATTTT. Its translation is CASSLGGRGISGNTIYF.

V and J are TRBV9 and TRBJ1-3; D gene ambiguous. The CDR3 spans 17 residues. Trimming took 0 bases from V and 0 from J, leaving 13 bases between them. Germline assignment: CDR1 SGDLS and CDR2 YYNGEE. The CDR3 nucleotides read TGTGCCAGCAGCGTAGTAAGCGACGGGGTCTCTGGAAACACCATATATTTT. Translated, it gives CASSVVSDGVSGNTIYF. Drawing the rest from reference TRBV9 and TRBJ1-3, the complete variable domain is DSGVTQTPKHLITATGQRVTLRCSPRSGDLSVYWYQQSLDQGLQFLIQYYNGEERAKGNILERFSAQQFPDLHSELNLSSLELGDSALYFCASSVVSDGVSGNTIYFGEGSWLTVV.

The chain joins TRBV7-2 to TRBJ1-1; D might be TRBD1 (5 bases). This CDR3 region has 15 residues. The ends were cut back, 2 bases at V and 4 bases at J, with 14 bases in the middle. Germline V gene data show CDR1 as SGHTA and CDR2 as FQGNSA. The CDR3 DNA reads as TGTGCCAGCAGCTTACGGCAGGGCGGCGGCACTGAAGCTTTCTTT. As protein: CASSLRQGGGTEAFF.

This chain uses TRBV7-6 with TRBJ1-5; TRBD1 aligns across 7 bases. Trimming at V came to 5 bases and at J to 4 bases, leaving 17 bases not matched to a gene. Germline V CDR1 and CDR2: SGHVS, FNYEAQ. This CDR3 is built from 18 residues. The CDR3 DNA reads TGTGCCAGCAGCCCAGAGGCGGCAGGGGGTACTTATAATCAGCCCCAGCATTTT. Amino acids: CASSPEAAGGTYNQPQHF.

This clone was seen just once. The rearrangement links TRBV7-8 to TRBJ1-2, with 7 bases lining up with TRBD1. From germline, CDR1 is SGHVS and CDR2 FQNEAQ. J lost 6 bases, V lost 3 bases, and 4 bases had no gene match. The CDR3 runs to 13 residues. The CDR3 region is CASSLETGHGYTF. In DNA, the CDR3 is TGTGCCAGCAGCTTGGAGACAGGGCATGGCTACACCTTC.

This chain links TRBV4-3 with TRBJ1-2; a possible D gene is TRBD1 (5 bases). With 0 bases removed from V and 1 base from J, the gap between germline ends came to 9 bases. This CDR3 has 15 amino acids. CDR1 is LGHNA, CDR2 YSLEER, per germline. The CDR3 nucleotides read TGCGCCAGCAGCCAAGATCGGGACTTTAACTATGGCTACACCTTC. Protein sequence: CASSQDRDFNYGYTF.

The chain is built from TRBV19 and TRBJ1-1; 9 bases line up with TRBD1. The ends lost 10 bases at V and 3 bases at J; junction bases unmatched: 9. The CDR3 runs 14 residues. CDR1 LNHDA and CDR2 SQIVND come from the germline V gene (reference sequence). CDR3 nucleotide sequence: TGTGCCACCGCGGGGGACAGGGTGGACACTGAAGCTTTCTTT. The encoded protein is CATAGDRVDTEAFF.

V gene TRBV5-1 combines with J gene TRBJ2-2; tentatively, D is TRBD2 (6 bases). Deletions cut 9 bases from V and 7 bases from J, with 13 bases between. The CDR3 consists of 12 residues. Looked up from germline, CDR1 is SGHRS and CDR2 is YFSETQ. The CDR3 protein is CATHTGDGELFF. CDR3 bases: TGCGCCACCCATACGGGGGACGGGGAGCTGTTTTTT.

The chain recombines TRBV9 with TRBJ2-7; D is ambiguous. The CDR3 loop spans 15 amino acids. The V end was cut by 0 bases, the J end by 6 bases, with 16 bases between. Germline CDR1 reads SGDLS; CDR2 reads YYNGEE. The CDR3 nucleotides are TGTGCCAGCAGCGTAGAAGGTGGCCAGGTCGCCGAGCAGTACTTC. Translating it yields CASSVEGGQVAEQYF.

The gene calls are TRBV2 and TRBJ2-5, with TRBD1 matching 8 bases. The CDR3 extends over 15 amino acids. Germline V gene lookup returns CDR1 SNHLY and CDR2 FYNNEI. After removal of 5 bases from V and 5 bases from J, the junction contained 10 bases not matched to a gene. The CDR3 nucleotides read TGTGCCAGCAGTCGCCCCGGACAGGGTACGGAGACCCAGTACTTC. Amino acids: CASSRPGQGTETQYF.

V and J are TRBV19 and TRBJ2-7; weak D call: TRBD1 (6 bases). The CDR3 runs 12 residues. Germline lookup yields CDR1 LNHDA and CDR2 SQIVND (reference sequence). V gave up 4 bases and J gave up 5 bases, with 9 bases separating them. The CDR3 sequence is CASSKGGDEQYF. DNA of the CDR3: TGTGCCAGTAGTAAAGGGGGTGACGAGCAGTACTTC. Full variable domain (remainder filled in from reference TRBV19 and TRBJ2-7): DGGITQSPKYLFRKEGQNVTLSCEQNLNHDAMYWYRQDPGQGLRLIYYSQIVNDFQKGDIAEGYSVSREKKESFPLTVTSAQKNPTAFYLCASSKGGDEQYFGPGTRLTVT.

The rearrangement joins TRBV2 to TRBJ2-3, with 8 bases fitting TRBD2. With 8 bases clipped from V and 4 bases from J, the junction kept 11 bases outside the gene matches. CDR3 length: 15 amino acids. Looked up from germline, CDR1 is SNHLY and CDR2 is FYNNEI. In DNA form, the CDR3 reads TGTGCCAGCTTAGAAATGTCGGGACTAGCAGATACGCAGTATTTT. Amino acids: CASLEMSGLADTQYF.

In its sample, this clone was seen a few times. V usage is TRBV2 and J usage is TRBJ1-2; D is perhaps TRBD1 (5 bases). The V end lost 4 bases, the J end lost 8 bases, and 14 bases lay between the germline ends. In germline, CDR1 is SNHLY, CDR2 FYNNEI. The CDR3 is 13 amino acids. Here the CDR3 reads CASSVKQADGYTF. The CDR3 coding sequence is TGTGCCAGCAGTGTGAAACAGGCAGACGGCTACACCTTC.

The chain employs TRBV6-5 and TRBJ1-1; no reliable D call. This CDR3 region has 14 residues. Germline CDR1 reads MNHEY; CDR2 reads SVGAGI. V was cut by 3 bases and J by 1 base, with 9 bases left in between. CDR3 amino acids: CASSYGGANTEAFF. As DNA, the CDR3 is TGTGCCAGCAGTTATGGCGGAGCGAACACTGAAGCTTTCTTT.

This chain uses TRBV15 with TRBJ2-3; D unresolved. In germline, CDR1 is LNHNV, CDR2 YYDKDF (reference sequence). The CDR3 has 19 amino acids. Trimming cost V 4 bases and J 2 bases, with 25 bases left between them. The CDR3 coding sequence is TGTGCCACCAGCAACTCCGAAGCGACCCTACCTCGTGACACAGATACGCAGTATTTT. Protein product: CATSNSEATLPRDTDTQYF.

This chain connects TRBV6-6 to TRBJ1-1; 7 nucleotides match TRBD1. The germline gives CDR1 MNHNY, CDR2 SVGAGI (reference sequence). Germline trimming cut 2 bases from V and 7 bases from J; bases unmatched to any gene: 10. This CDR3 contains 15 residues. The CDR3 coding sequence is TGTGCCAGCAGTTACCAGGACAGGTGGGGATATGAAGCTTTCTTT. Encoded protein: CASSYQDRWGYEAFF.

V gene TRBV5-4 combines with J gene TRBJ2-7; 7 bases match TRBD1. The CDR3 has 14 amino acids. With 3 bases clipped from V and 3 bases from J, the junction kept 6 bases outside the gene matches. Germline assignment: CDR1 SGHNT and CDR2 YYREEE (reference sequence). The CDR3 nucleotides are TGTGCCAGCAGCTCCGGGACAGCGATCTACGAGCAGTACTTC. Amino acids: CASSSGTAIYEQYF.

This sequence joins TRBV11-3 and TRBJ1-1, with unresolved D. The CDR3 consists of 13 residues. The V and J ends lost 4 bases and 4 bases respectively, with 10 bases between them. Per the germline V gene, CDR1 is SGHNT and CDR2 is YENEEA. This CDR3 reads CASSSPLSTEAFF. Here the CDR3 DNA reads TGTGCCAGCAGCTCCCCTCTGAGCACTGAAGCTTTCTTT.

The chain recombines TRBV5-1 with TRBJ1-1; D not resolved. Trimming pared 0 bases from V and 1 base from J, leaving 7 bases between. CDR3 length: 14 residues. Germline V gene data show CDR1 as SGHRS and CDR2 as YFSETQ. CDR3 DNA: TGCGCCAGCAGCTTGGGTCACTCGAACACTGAAGCTTTCTTT. Translating it yields CASSLGHSNTEAFF.